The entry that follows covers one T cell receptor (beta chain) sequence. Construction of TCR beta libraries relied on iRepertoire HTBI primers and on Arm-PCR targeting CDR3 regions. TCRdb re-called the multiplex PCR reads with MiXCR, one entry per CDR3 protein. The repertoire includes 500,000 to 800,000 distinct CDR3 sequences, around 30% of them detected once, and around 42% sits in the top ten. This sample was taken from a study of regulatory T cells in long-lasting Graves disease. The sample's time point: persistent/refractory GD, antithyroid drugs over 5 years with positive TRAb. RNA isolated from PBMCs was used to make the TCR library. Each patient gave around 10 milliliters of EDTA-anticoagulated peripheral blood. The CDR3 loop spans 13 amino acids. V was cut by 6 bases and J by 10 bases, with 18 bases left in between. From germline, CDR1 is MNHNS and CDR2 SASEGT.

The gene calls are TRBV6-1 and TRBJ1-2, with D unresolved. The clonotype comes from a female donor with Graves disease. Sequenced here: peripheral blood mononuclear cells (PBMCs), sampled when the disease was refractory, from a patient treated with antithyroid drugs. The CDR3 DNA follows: TGTGCCAGCAGAAATCAGTTTGCCGATGACTACACCTTC. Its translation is CASRNQFADDYTF.